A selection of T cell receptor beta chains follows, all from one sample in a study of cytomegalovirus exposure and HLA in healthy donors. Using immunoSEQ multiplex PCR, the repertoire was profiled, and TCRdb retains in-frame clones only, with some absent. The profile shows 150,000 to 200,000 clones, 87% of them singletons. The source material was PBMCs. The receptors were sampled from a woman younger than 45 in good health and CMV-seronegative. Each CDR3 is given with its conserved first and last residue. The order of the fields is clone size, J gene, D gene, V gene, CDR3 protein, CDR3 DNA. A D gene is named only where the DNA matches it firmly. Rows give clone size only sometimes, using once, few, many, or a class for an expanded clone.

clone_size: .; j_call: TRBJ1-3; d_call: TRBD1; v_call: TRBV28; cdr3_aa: CASSLQGASGNTIYF; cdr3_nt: TGTGCCAGCAGCCTACAGGGGGCTTCTGGAAACACCATATATTTT
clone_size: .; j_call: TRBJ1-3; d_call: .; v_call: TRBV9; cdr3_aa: CASSVDANSGNTIYF; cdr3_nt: TGTGCCAGCAGCGTAGATGCGAACTCTGGAAACACCATATATTTT
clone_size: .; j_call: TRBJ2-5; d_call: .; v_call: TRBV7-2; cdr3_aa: CASSLGPGGETQYF; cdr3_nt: TGTGCCAGCAGCTTAGGGCCCGGCGGAGAGACCCAGTACTTC
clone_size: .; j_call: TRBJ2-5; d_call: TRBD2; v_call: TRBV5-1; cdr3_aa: CASSLGGTREETQYF; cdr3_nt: TGCGCCAGCAGCTTGGGGGGGACTAGAGAAGAGACCCAGTACTTC
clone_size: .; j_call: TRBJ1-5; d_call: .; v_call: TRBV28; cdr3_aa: CASSLGGTHQPQHF; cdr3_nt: TGTGCCAGCAGTTTAGGGGGGACCCATCAGCCCCAGCATTTT
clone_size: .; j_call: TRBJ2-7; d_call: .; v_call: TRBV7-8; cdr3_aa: CASSLSGQFYEQYF; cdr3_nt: TGTGCCAGCAGCTTAAGCGGACAGTTCTACGAGCAGTACTTC
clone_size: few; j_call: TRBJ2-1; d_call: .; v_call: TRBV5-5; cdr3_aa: CASSLLVASGNEQFF; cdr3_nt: TGTGCCAGCAGCTTGTTAGTAGCGAGCGGTAATGAGCAGTTCTTC
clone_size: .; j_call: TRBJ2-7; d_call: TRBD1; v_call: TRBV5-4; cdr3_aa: CASSPGQGAPEQYF; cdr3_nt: TGTGCCAGCAGCCCGGGACAGGGCGCGCCCGAGCAGTACTTC
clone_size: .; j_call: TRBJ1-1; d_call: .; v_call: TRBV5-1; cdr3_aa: CASSQGRSTEAFF; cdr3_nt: TGCGCCAGCAGCCAGGGTCGGAGCACTGAAGCTTTCTTT
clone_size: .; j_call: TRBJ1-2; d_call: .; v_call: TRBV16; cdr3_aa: CASSQGRNYGYTF; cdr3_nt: TGTGCCAGCAGCCAAGGCAGGAACTATGGCTACACCTTC
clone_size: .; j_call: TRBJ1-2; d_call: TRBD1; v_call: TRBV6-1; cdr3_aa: CASNAAGGRGGYTF; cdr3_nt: TGTGCCAGCAATGCAGCAGGGGGCCGGGGTGGCTACACCTTC
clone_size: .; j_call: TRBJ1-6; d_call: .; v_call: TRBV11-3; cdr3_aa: CASSLGRVDSPLHF; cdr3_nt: TGTGCCAGCAGCTTAGGGAGGGTCGACTCACCCCTCCACTTT
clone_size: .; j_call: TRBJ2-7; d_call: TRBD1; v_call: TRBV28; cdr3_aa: CASTERGLSSYEQYF; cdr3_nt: TGTGCCAGCACGGAAAGGGGGCTTTCCTCCTACGAGCAGTACTTC
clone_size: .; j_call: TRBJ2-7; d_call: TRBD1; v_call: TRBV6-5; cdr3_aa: CASSSGGTGGYEQYF; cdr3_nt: TGTGCCAGCAGTTCTGGGGGGACAGGTGGCTACGAGCAGTACTTC
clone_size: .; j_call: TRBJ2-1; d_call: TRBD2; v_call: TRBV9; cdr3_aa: CASSVLPSGGALGQFF; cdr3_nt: TGTGCCAGCAGCGTACTGCCCAGCGGGGGGGCCTTAGGACAGTTCTTC
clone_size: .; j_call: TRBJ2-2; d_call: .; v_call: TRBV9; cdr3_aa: CASSGGGTGELFF; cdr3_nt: TGTGCCAGCAGCGGTGGGGGGACCGGGGAGCTGTTTTTT
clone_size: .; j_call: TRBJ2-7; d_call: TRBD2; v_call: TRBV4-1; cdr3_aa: CASSPSGGQTYEQYF; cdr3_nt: TGCGCCAGCAGCCCGAGCGGGGGCCAAACCTACGAGCAGTACTTC
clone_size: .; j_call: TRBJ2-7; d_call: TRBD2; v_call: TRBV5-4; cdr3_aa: CASSPSSGKSYEQYF; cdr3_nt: TGTGCCAGCAGCCCCTCTAGCGGGAAGTCCTACGAGCAGTACTTC
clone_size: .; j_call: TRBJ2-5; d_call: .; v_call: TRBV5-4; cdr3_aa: CASSLGGTRETQYF; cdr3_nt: TGTGCCAGCAGCTTGGGCGGGACCCGAGAGACCCAGTACTTC
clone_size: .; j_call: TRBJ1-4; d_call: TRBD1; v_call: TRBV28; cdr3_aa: CASSLLDRSYEKLFF; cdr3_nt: TGTGCCAGCAGTTTATTGGACAGGAGCTATGAAAAACTGTTTTTT
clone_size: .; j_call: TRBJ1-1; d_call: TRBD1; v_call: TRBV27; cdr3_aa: CASSPGTGEGTEAFF; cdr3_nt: TGTGCCAGCAGCCCTGGGACAGGGGAGGGCACTGAAGCTTTCTTT
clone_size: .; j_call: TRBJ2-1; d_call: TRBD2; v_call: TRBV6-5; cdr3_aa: CASGKLAGTNEQFF; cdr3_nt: TGTGCCAGCGGAAAACTAGCGGGAACGAATGAGCAGTTCTTC
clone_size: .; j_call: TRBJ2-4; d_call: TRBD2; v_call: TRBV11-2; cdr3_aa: CASSDPGGPKNIQYF; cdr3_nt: TGTGCCAGCAGCGACCCGGGGGGGCCCAAAAACATTCAGTACTTC